In this sample, the clone carrying this T cell receptor (beta chain) is medium-sized (0.01 to 0.1%). Germline and junction disagree at one end, which may indicate a read error. This sample is drawn from a study of shared clonotypes between healthy human individuals. The CDR3 extends over 11 amino acids. Looked up from germline, CDR1 is MGHDK and CDR2 is SYGVNS. Clones were sequenced by immunoSEQ multiplex PCR, and TCRdb holds only the in-frame ones, with some missing. Among 85,000 to 100,000 clones, 68% were seen once, and the ten largest hold around half. The rearrangement joins TRBV25-1 to TRBJ1-3, with D hard to call. Sequencing was performed on memory CD8+ T cells sorted from blood. Subset meaning: CD45RO+ cells pooled with CCR7-negative TemRA cells. The receptor was derived from a young man in good health. The CDR3, as DNA: TGTGCCAGCACCCCTGGAGACACCATATATTTT. This gives the protein CASTPGDTIYF.